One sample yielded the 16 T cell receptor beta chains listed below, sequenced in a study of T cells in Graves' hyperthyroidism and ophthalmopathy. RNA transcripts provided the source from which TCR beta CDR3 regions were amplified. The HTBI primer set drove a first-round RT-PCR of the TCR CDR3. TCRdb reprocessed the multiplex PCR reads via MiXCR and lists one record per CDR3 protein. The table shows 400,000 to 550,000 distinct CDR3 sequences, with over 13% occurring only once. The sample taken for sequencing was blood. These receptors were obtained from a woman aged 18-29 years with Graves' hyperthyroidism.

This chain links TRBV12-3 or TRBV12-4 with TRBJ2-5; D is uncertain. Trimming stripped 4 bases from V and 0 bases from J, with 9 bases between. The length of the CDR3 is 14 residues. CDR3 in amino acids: CASSYPRNQETQYF. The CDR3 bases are TGTGCCAGCAGTTACCCTCGAAACCAAGAGACCCAGTACTTC.

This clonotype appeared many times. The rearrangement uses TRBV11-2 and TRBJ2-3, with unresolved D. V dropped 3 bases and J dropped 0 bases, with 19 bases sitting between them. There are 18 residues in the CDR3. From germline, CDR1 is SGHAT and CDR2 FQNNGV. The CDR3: CASSFLPPLAPSTDTQYF. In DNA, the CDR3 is TGTGCCAGCAGCTTTCTCCCCCCCCTCGCACCTAGCACAGATACGCAGTATTTT.

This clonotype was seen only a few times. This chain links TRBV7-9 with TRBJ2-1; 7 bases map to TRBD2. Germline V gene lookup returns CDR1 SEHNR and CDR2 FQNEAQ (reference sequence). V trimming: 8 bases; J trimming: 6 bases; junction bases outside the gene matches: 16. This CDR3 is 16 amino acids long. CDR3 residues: CASSSRAASGVNEQFF. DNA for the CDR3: TGTGCCAGCTCCTCCAGGGCGGCTAGCGGAGTCAATGAGCAGTTCTTC.

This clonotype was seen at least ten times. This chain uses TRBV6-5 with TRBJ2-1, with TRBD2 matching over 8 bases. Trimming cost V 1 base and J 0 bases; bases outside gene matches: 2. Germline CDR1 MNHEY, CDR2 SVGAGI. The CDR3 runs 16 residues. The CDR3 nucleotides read TGTGCCAGCAGTTACTGGCGGGGGGCCTCCTACAATGAGCAGTTCTTC. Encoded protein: CASSYWRGASYNEQFF.

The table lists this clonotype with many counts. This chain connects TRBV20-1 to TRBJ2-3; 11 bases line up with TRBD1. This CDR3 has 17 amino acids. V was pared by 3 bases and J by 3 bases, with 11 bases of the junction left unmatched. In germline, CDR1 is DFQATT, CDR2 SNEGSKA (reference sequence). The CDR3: CSARARDRGSWTDTQYF. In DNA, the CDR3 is TGCAGTGCTAGGGCTCGGGACAGGGGGTCATGGACAGATACGCAGTATTTT.

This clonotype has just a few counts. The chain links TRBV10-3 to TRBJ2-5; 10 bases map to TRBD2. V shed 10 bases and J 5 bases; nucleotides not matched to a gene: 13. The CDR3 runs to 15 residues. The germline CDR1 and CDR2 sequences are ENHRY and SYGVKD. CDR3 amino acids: CATFSGGPGGETQYF. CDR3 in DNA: TGTGCCACCTTTAGCGGGGGGCCCGGAGGTGAGACCCAGTACTTC.

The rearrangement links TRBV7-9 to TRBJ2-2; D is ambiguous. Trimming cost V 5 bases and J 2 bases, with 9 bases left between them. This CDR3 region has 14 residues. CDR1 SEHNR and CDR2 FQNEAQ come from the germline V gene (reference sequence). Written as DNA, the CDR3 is TGTGCCAGCAGCCCGGGCTATAACACCGGGGAGCTGTTTTTT. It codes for CASSPGYNTGELFF.

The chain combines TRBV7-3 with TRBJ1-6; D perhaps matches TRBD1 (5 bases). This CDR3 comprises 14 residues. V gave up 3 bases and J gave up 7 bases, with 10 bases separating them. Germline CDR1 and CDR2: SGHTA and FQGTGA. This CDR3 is CASSFGGMNSPLHF. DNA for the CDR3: TGTGCCAGCAGCTTTGGGGGGATGAATTCACCCCTCCACTTT.

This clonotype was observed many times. The CDR3 region is CASSYSLPGGVYNEQFF. Here the CDR3 DNA reads TGTGCCAGCAGTTACTCGCTCCCAGGGGGAGTTTACAATGAGCAGTTCTTC. The rearrangement uses TRBV6-6 and TRBJ2-1; 7 bases fit TRBD1. Germline values: CDR1 MNHNY, CDR2 SVGAGI (reference sequence). J was trimmed by 4 bases and V by 0 bases; bases with no gene match: 9. This CDR3 spans 17 amino acids.

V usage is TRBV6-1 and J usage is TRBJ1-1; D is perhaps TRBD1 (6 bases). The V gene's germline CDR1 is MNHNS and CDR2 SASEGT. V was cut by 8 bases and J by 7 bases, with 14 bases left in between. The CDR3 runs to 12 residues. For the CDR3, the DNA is TGTGCCAGCGGACCCGGAGGGGGTGAAGCTTTCTTT. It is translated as CASGPGGGEAFF.

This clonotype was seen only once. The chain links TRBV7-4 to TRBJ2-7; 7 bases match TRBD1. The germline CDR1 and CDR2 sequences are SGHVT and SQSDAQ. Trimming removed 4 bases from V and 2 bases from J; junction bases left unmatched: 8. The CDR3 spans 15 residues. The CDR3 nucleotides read TGTGCCAGCAGCTATCCCGGGACAGCTACCTACGAGCAGTACGTC. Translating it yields CASSYPGTATYEQYV.

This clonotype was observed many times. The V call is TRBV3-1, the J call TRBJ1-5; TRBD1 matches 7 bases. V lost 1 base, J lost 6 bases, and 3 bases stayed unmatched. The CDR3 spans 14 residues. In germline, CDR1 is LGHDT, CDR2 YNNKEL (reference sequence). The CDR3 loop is CASSQGGQTQPQHF. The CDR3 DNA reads TGTGCCAGCAGCCAAGGGGGACAGACTCAGCCCCAGCATTTT.

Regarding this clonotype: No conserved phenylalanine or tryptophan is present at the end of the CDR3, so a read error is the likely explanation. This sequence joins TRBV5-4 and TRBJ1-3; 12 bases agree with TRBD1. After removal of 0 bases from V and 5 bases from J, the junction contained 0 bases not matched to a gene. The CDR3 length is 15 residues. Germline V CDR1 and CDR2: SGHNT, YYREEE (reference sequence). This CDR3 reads CASSLGDRGRNTIYL. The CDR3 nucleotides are TGTGCCAGCAGCTTGGGGGACAGGGGGCGAAACACCATATATCTT.

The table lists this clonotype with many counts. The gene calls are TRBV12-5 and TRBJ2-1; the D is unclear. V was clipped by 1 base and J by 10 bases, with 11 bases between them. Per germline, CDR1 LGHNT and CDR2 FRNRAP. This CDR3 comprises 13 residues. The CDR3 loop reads CASGLEPLGEQFF. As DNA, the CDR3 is TGTGCTAGTGGTTTGGAGCCTTTGGGGGAGCAGTTCTTC.

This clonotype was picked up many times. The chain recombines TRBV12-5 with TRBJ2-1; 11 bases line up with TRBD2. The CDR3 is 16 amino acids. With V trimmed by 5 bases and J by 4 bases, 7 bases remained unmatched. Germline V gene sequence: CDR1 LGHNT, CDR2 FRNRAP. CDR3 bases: TGTGCTAGTGGTCCCAAAGGGACTAGCGGTTACAATGAGCAGTTCTTC. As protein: CASGPKGTSGYNEQFF.

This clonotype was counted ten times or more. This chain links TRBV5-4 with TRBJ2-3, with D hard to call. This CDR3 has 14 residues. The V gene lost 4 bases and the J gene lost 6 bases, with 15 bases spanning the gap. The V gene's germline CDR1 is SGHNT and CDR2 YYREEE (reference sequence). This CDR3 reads CASSRLSAEDTQYF. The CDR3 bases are TGTGCCAGCAGCCGCCTCTCGGCGGAGGATACGCAGTATTTT.